What follows are 3 T cell receptor beta chains derived from one specimen sequenced in a study of T cell responses to AZD1222 COVID-19 vaccine. Libraries were prepared by immunoSEQ multiplex PCR; TCRdb keeps only in-frame clonotypes and omits some of them. The sample has 130,000 or so clones, approximately 93% seen once; the top ten hold approximately 5.4%. This specimen was peripheral blood, taken on day 0 of AZD1222 vaccination. All receptors come from an adult in good health.

The chain recombines TRBV2 with TRBJ2-2; D may match TRBD1 or TRBD2 (5 bases each). The CDR3 totals 15 residues. Deletions cut 1 base from V and 10 bases from J, with 16 bases between. In germline, CDR1 is SNHLY, CDR2 FYNNEI. CDR3 nucleotide sequence: TGTGCCAGCAGTGAAGACAGTGAGCGAGGGGTGGAGCTGTTTTTT. The encoded protein is CASSEDSERGVELFF.

V is TRBV4-1 and J is TRBJ2-7; unclear D gene. Trimming took 1 base from V and 2 from J, leaving 9 bases between them. CDR1 MGHRA and CDR2 YSYEKL come from the germline V gene. This CDR3 has 14 residues. The CDR3 nucleotides read TGCGCCAGCAGCCAAGCCCAGGACCCCTACGAGCAGTACTTC. Amino acids: CASSQAQDPYEQYF.

This chain connects TRBV29-1 to TRBJ2-7; D is unresolved. This CDR3 has 14 amino acids. Trimming took 4 bases from V and 0 from J, leaving 13 bases between them. Germline CDR1 and CDR2: SQVTM and ANQGSEA. The CDR3 DNA reads TGCAGCGTTGCGGACGAGCTTCGCTCCTACGAGCAGTACTTC. It is translated as CSVADELRSYEQYF.